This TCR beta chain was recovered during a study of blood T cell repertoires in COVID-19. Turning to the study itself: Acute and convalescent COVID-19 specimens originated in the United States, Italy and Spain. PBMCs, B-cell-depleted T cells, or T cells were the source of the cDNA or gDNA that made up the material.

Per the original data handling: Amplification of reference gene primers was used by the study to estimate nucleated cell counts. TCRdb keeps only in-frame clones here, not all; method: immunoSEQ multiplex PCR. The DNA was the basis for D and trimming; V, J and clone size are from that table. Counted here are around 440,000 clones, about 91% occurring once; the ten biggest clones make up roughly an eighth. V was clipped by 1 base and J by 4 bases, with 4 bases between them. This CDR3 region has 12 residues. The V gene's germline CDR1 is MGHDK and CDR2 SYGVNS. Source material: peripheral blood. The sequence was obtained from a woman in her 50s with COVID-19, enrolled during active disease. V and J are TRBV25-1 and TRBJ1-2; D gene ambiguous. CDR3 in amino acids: CASSEWSYGYTF. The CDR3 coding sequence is TGTGCCAGCAGTGAATGGAGCTATGGCTACACCTTC.